The T cell receptor beta chain under discussion was sequenced for a study of T cell responses to AZD1222 COVID-19 vaccine. Study conclusions and caveats: Across the whole spike, CD4 TCRs peaked at regions 160-218 and 743-854. Only a handful of AZD1222 recipients, several in all, had baseline seropositivity. Reports say nearly half of spike-specific TCRs go after unmutated variant regions.

Worth noting for this clone: Its antigen remains unknown.

Using immunoSEQ multiplex PCR, the repertoire was profiled, and TCRdb retains in-frame clones only, with some absent. The sample records 120,000 to 150,000 clones, about nine tenths being singletons. The CDR3 has 12 residues. This TCR came from an adult in good health. The chain couples TRBV21-1 to TRBJ1-6. TRBV21-1 is annotated as a pseudogene. The specimen was peripheral blood, collected on day 0 of MenACWY control vaccination. In DNA, the CDR3 is TGTGCCAGCAGCAAAGGGAATTCACCCCTCCACTTT. Protein product: CASSKGNSPLHF.